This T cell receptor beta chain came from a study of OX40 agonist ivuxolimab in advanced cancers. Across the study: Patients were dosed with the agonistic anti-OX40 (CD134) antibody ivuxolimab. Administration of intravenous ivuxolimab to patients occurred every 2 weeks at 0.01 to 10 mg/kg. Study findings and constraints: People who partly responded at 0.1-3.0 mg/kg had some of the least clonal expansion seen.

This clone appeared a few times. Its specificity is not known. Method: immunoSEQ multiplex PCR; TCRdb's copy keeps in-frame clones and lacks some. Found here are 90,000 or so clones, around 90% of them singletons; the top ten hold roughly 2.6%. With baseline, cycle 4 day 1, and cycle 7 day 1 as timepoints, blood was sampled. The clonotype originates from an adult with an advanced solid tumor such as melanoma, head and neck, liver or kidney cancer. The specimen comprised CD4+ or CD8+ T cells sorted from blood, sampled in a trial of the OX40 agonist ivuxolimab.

The CDR3 coding sequence is TGTGCCAGCAGCCGACCGACCGGAGCCGAGCAGTACTTC. As protein: CASSRPTGAEQYF. The chain recombines TRBV7-9 with TRBJ2-7, with no clear D. The CDR3 contains 13 residues. Germline V gene data show CDR1 as SEHNR and CDR2 as FQNEAQ (reference sequence). The V end was cut by 5 bases, the J end by 6 bases, with 14 bases between.